These 30 T cell receptor beta chains were sequenced from one sample in a study of response to subunit inactivated influenza vaccine. One entry per CDR3 protein, called by TCRdb with MiXCR from the RT-PCR reads. The sample carries 700,000 to 900,000 distinct CDR3 sequences, over 20% recorded once. The sample was PBMCs from blood, taken more than 4 days after vaccination. These receptors came from a man aged 45-60 years who received an inactivated influenza vaccine.

The rearrangement joins TRBV7-6 to TRBJ2-7, with D perhaps matching TRBD1 (6 bases). Trimming took 5 bases from V and 5 from J, leaving 25 bases between them. Germline CDR1 SGHVS, CDR2 FNYEAQ. This CDR3 spans 17 amino acids. The CDR3 coding sequence is TGTGCCAGCAGCCCTCAAATCCAGGGGAGCGCCGTCAACGAGCAGTACTTC. The encoded protein is CASSPQIQGSAVNEQYF.

The V call is TRBV12-3 or TRBV12-4, the J call TRBJ1-2, with D hard to call. The germline V and J ends were trimmed by 2 bases and 4 bases, with 8 bases remaining between them. There are 13 residues in the CDR3. The CDR3 sequence: CASSLPGGYGYTF. CDR3 nucleotides: TGTGCCAGCAGTTTACCCGGTGGCTATGGCTACACCTTC.

The chain joins TRBV20-1 to TRBJ1-5; TRBD1 agrees at 9 bases. Germline V lookup: CDR1 DFQATT, CDR2 SNEGSKA (reference sequence). This CDR3 contains 14 residues. Trimming removed 4 bases from V and 4 bases from J; junction bases left unmatched: 5. CDR3 amino acids: CSANTGTGNQPQHF. The CDR3 nucleotides read TGCAGTGCTAATACTGGGACAGGGAATCAGCCCCAGCATTTT.

This chain connects TRBV6-2 or TRBV6-3 to TRBJ2-1; no firm D call. V was trimmed by 4 bases and J by 10 bases, leaving 14 bases between them. CDR1 MNHEY and CDR2 SVGEGT come from the germline V gene. The CDR3 has 13 amino acids. In DNA, the CDR3 is TGTGCCAGCAGTTCGTACTTGATGGGGGAGCAGTTCTTC. Its protein product is CASSSYLMGEQFF.

V is TRBV6-6 and J is TRBJ2-3, with D unclear. This CDR3 has 12 residues. Per germline, CDR1 MNHNY and CDR2 SVGAGI (reference sequence). V lost 3 bases to trimming and J lost 5 bases, with 6 bases between them. The chain's CDR3 is CASSYRQDTQYF. The CDR3, as DNA: TGTGCCAGCAGTTATCGTCAAGATACGCAGTATTTT.

The rearrangement joins TRBV20-1 to TRBJ2-5; 8 bases agree with TRBD2. Germline V gives CDR1 DFQATT, CDR2 SNEGSKA (reference sequence). CDR3 size: 15 residues. Trimming took 1 base from V and 5 from J; bases not matched to a gene: 9. The CDR3 DNA follows: TGCAGTGCTAGAGTCTCGGGGGGGAGAGGCGAGACCCAGTACTTC. Translated: CSARVSGGRGETQYF.

The V and J genes are TRBV6-5 and TRBJ1-1; 8 bases fit TRBD1. The V segment lost 4 bases and the J segment 6 bases; nucleotides outside the gene matches: 10. The germline V gene encodes CDR1 MNHEY and CDR2 SVGAGI. The CDR3 has 15 amino acids. The CDR3 DNA is TGTGCCAGCAGTTCCGGACAGGGAAGAGTATCTGAAGCTTTCTTT. Its translation is CASSSGQGRVSEAFF.

The chain joins TRBV27 to TRBJ2-7, with D unclear. Germline CDR1 MNHEY, CDR2 SMNVEV (reference sequence). The CDR3 is made up of 13 amino acids. V was pared by 5 bases and J by 5 bases, with 13 bases between. The CDR3 DNA sequence: TGTGCCAGCAGTCGCGGTGTGACAAACGAGCAGTACTTC. Residues: CASSRGVTNEQYF.

The genes are TRBV7-9 and TRBJ2-1; D unclear. Germline V CDR1 and CDR2: SEHNR, FQNEAQ (reference sequence). This CDR3 is 15 amino acids long. Trimming took off 4 bases at V and 3 bases at J, with 13 bases between the two ends. The CDR3 is CASSSKPRVYNEQFF. CDR3 nucleotide sequence: TGTGCCAGCAGCTCAAAGCCCAGAGTCTACAATGAGCAGTTCTTC. The variable domain in full, with the rest retrieved from reference TRBV7-9 and TRBJ2-1, is DTGVSQNPRHKITKRGQNVTFRCDPISEHNRLYWYRQTLGQGPEFLTYFQNEAQLEKSRLLSDRFSAERPKGSFSTLEIQRTEQGDSAMYLCASSSKPRVYNEQFFGPGTRLTVL.

V is TRBV4-3 and J is TRBJ2-2; D remains unclear. The CDR3 totals 14 residues. V was shortened by 0 bases and J by 8 bases, with 10 bases between the two germline ends. Per germline, CDR1 LGHNA and CDR2 YSLEER. CDR3 DNA sequence: TGCGCCAGCAGCCAAGATCTCCACTCAGGGGAGCTGTTTTTT. It codes for CASSQDLHSGELFF.

The table lists this clonotype with a count of one. V and J are TRBV3-1 and TRBJ2-3; D not resolved. The V and J ends lost 0 bases and 3 bases respectively, with 10 bases between them. The CDR3 runs to 15 residues. In germline, CDR1 is LGHDT, CDR2 YNNKEL (reference sequence). In nucleotides, the CDR3 is TGTGCCAGCAGCCAAGAGGTGGACCGAACAGATACGCAGTATTTT. It translates to CASSQEVDRTDTQYF.

This chain links TRBV20-1 with TRBJ2-1; maybe TRBD2 (7 bases). V lost 6 bases and J lost 3, with 21 bases in between. Germline CDR1 reads DFQATT; CDR2 reads SNEGSKA (reference sequence). The CDR3 consists of 16 residues. As DNA, the CDR3 is TGCAGTGCCGAGGGGGGGGCGGGAGATCTCTACAATGAGCAGTTCTTC. It translates to CSAEGGAGDLYNEQFF.

The J gene is TRBJ2-7, the V gene TRBV28; the D is unclear. Germline CDR1 and CDR2: MDHEN and SYDVKM. CDR3 length: 17 residues. Trimming removed 2 bases at V and 3 bases at J, with 20 bases between. In DNA, the CDR3 is TGTGCCAGCAGTTTACCCGTGACCCGGGTAGCAGGCTACGAGCAGTACTTC. As protein: CASSLPVTRVAGYEQYF.

The chain combines TRBV3-1 with TRBJ2-3, with a tentative D call TRBD1 (6 bases). This CDR3 contains 16 residues. The V gene lost 4 bases and the J gene lost 3 bases, with 17 bases spanning the gap. CDR1 and CDR2 (germline): LGHDT, YNNKEL (reference sequence). In nucleotides, the CDR3 is TGTGCCAGCAGCCTCGGCAGGGGCATAAGGACAGATACGCAGTATTTT. The encoded protein is CASSLGRGIRTDTQYF.

A few counts support this clonotype. The V and J genes are TRBV6-1 and TRBJ2-7; D might be TRBD1 (5 bases). Germline lookup yields CDR1 MNHNS and CDR2 SASEGT. This CDR3 is built from 13 residues. The germline V and J ends were trimmed by 9 bases and 6 bases, with 18 bases remaining between them. CDR3 in amino acids: CASIDRHLREQYF. CDR3 bases: TGTGCCAGTATCGACAGACACCTTCGCGAGCAGTACTTC.

This chain connects TRBV5-4 to TRBJ2-7; D remains unclear. V was clipped by 3 bases and J by 5 bases, with 12 bases between them. The CDR3 has 13 amino acids. Germline V gives CDR1 SGHNT, CDR2 YYREEE (reference sequence). CDR3 loop: CASSYRSWDEQYF. The DNA for the CDR3 is TGTGCCAGCAGCTACCGGAGCTGGGACGAGCAGTACTTC.

The chain has TRBV5-5 and TRBJ2-7; 10 bases fit TRBD2. The germline gives CDR1 SGHKS, CDR2 YYEKEE (reference sequence). V lost 0 bases and J lost 4; bases outside the gene matches: 10. This CDR3 is built from 17 residues. The CDR3 nucleotides are TGTGCCAGCAGCTTGGTGCCTAGCGGGAGATCGCATTACGAGCAGTACTTC. It specifies CASSLVPSGRSHYEQYF.

The J gene is TRBJ1-5, the V gene TRBV6-5, with D hard to call. Trimming shortened V by 4 bases and J by 4 bases, and 11 bases separated the two germline ends. The CDR3 spans 14 residues. CDR1 is MNHEY, CDR2 SVGAGI, per germline. The CDR3 region has the DNA TGTGCCAGCAGTTCCCGGAGGGCGAATCAGCCCCAGCATTTT. Translated, it gives CASSSRRANQPQHF.

This clonotype was counted a few times. This chain joins TRBV6-6 and TRBJ2-1; D uncertain. CDR3 length equals 12 residues. The germline gives CDR1 MNHNY, CDR2 SVGAGI (reference sequence). Trimming shortened V by 0 bases and J by 7 bases, and 4 bases separated the two germline ends. CDR3 DNA: TGTGCCAGCAGTTACTCAGCTAATGAGCAGTTCTTC. Amino acids: CASSYSANEQFF.

The V and J genes are TRBV11-2 and TRBJ2-6; D call uncertain. This CDR3 is 12 amino acids long. Germline assignment: CDR1 SGHAT and CDR2 FQNNGV. The V end was cut by 8 bases, the J end by 1 base, with 3 bases between. CDR3 bases: TGTGCCAGCCTATCTGGGGCCAACGTCCTGACTTTC. This encodes CASLSGANVLTF.

The table lists this clonotype with a few counts. This rearrangement joins TRBV20-1 to TRBJ2-3; D possibly corresponds to TRBD1 (5 bases). The germline V gene has CDR1 DFQATT and CDR2 SNEGSKA (reference sequence). Trimming stripped 0 bases from V and 1 base from J, with 20 bases between. CDR3 length: 18 amino acids. The CDR3 DNA sequence: TGCAGTGCTAGAGATATCCAGGGAAGTAGCTTTGGCACAGATACGCAGTATTTT. Translation gives CSARDIQGSSFGTDTQYF.

V gene TRBV28 combines with J gene TRBJ2-7; D might be TRBD2 (6 bases). The CDR3 sequence is 16 residues long. The V gene's germline CDR1 is MDHEN and CDR2 SYDVKM. Trimming stripped 6 bases from V and 3 bases from J, with 21 bases between. CDR3 protein: CASRSLWRDSSYEQYF. The DNA of the CDR3 is TGTGCCAGCAGGTCCCTGTGGCGGGACTCCAGCTACGAGCAGTACTTC.

Here the CDR3 DNA reads TGCAGTTCAACCGGGACATGGTCAAATCAGCCCCAGCATTTT. Protein sequence: CSSTGTWSNQPQHF. J is TRBJ1-5 and V is TRBV20-1, with D possibly matching TRBD1 (6 bases). Trimming pared 8 bases from V and 4 bases from J, leaving 18 bases between. CDR3 length equals 14 residues. Germline CDR1 and CDR2: DFQATT and SNEGSKA (reference sequence).

CDR3 amino acids: CASSRASGGGYNEQFF. The DNA for the CDR3 is TGTGCCAGTTCCCGGGCTAGCGGGGGGGGTTACAATGAGCAGTTCTTC. The chain has TRBV12-3 or TRBV12-4 and TRBJ2-1, with 12 bases lining up with TRBD2. CDR3 size: 16 residues. V lost 9 bases to trimming and J lost 4 bases; unmatched junction nucleotides: 10.

The chain has TRBV20-1 and TRBJ2-3; TRBD2 might be the D (5 bases). CDR1 DFQATT and CDR2 SNEGSKA come from the germline V gene (reference sequence). This CDR3 contains 10 residues. Here the CDR3 DNA reads TGCAGCATAGCGACGGATACGCAGTATTTT. Its translation: CSIATDTQYF.

The rearrangement joins TRBV2 to TRBJ1-1; 7 bases fit TRBD1. CDR3 length equals 15 residues. CDR1 is SNHLY and CDR2 is FYNNEI in the germline V gene. Unmatched junction bases numbered 7, after V lost 2 bases and J lost 4 bases. CDR3 DNA: TGTGCCAGCAGTGAACAAACAGGGGCTACCACTGAAGCTTTCTTT. Protein product: CASSEQTGATTEAFF.

The V call is TRBV12-3 or TRBV12-4, the J call TRBJ2-5; perhaps TRBD1 as D (6 bases). Trimming removed 2 bases from V and 9 bases from J, with 13 bases in between. CDR3 size: 13 residues. The CDR3 DNA sequence: TGTGCCAGCAGTTTACAGGAGGACAGTCCCCAGTACTTC. Translated, it gives CASSLQEDSPQYF.

The chain employs TRBV14 and TRBJ1-1; D uncertain. The CDR3 covers 13 residues. Trimming pared 1 base from V and 10 bases from J, leaving 13 bases between. The V gene's germline CDR1 is SGHDN and CDR2 FVKESK. This CDR3 reads CASSQGSGARAFF. CDR3 coding DNA: TGTGCCAGCAGCCAAGGGTCAGGAGCTCGAGCTTTCTTT.

V usage is TRBV7-6 and J usage is TRBJ2-5, with D maybe TRBD2 (5 bases). V was trimmed by 1 base and J by 3 bases, leaving 12 bases between them. Germline V gene data show CDR1 as SGHVS and CDR2 as FNYEAQ. The CDR3 sequence is 15 residues long. CDR3 bases: TGTGCCAGCAGCTTAGAAGCGGCGATGGAAGAGACCCAGTACTTC. Translation gives CASSLEAAMEETQYF.

This chain joins TRBV7-8 and TRBJ2-2, with 7 bases lining up with TRBD1. V shed 6 bases, J shed 2 bases, and the junction held 12 bases outside the gene matches. The CDR3 runs 17 residues. Germline V gene lookup returns CDR1 SGHVS and CDR2 FQNEAQ. In DNA form, the CDR3 reads TGTGCCAGCAGTTCAGGGGGTGTGGGGCCCAACACCGGGGAGCTGTTTTTT. Its translation is CASSSGGVGPNTGELFF.